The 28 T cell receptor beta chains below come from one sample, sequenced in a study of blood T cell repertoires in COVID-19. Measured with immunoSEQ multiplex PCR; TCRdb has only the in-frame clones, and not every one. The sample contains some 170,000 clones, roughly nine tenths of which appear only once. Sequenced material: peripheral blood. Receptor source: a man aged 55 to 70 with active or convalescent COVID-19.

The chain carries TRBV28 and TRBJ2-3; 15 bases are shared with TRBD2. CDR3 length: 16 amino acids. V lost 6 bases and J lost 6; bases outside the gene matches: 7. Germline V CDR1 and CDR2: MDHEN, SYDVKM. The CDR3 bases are TGTGCCAGCAGGGGGACTAGCGGGAGGAGGCGGGATACGCAGTATTTT. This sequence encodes CASRGTSGRRRDTQYF.

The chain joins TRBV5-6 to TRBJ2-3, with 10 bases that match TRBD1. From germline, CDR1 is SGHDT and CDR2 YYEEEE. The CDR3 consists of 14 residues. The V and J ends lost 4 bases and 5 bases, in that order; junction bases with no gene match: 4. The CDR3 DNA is TGTGCCAGCAGCCCGGGACAGGGGATAGATACGCAGTATTTT. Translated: CASSPGQGIDTQYF. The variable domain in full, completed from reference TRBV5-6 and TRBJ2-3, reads DAGVTQSPTHLIKTRGQQVTLRCSPKSGHDTVSWYQQALGQGPQFIFQYYEEEERQRGNFPDRFSGHQFPNYSSELNVNALLLGDSALYLCASSPGQGIDTQYFGPGTRLTVL.

The CDR3 region is CASRPQGAGNTIYF. CDR3 bases: TGTGCCAGCAGACCGCAGGGGGCTGGAAACACCATATATTTT. The rearrangement joins TRBV27 to TRBJ1-3, with 7 bases aligning to TRBD1. CDR3 length: 14 residues. J lost 2 bases, V lost 6 bases, and 4 bases had no gene match. Germline CDR1 MNHEY, CDR2 SMNVEV (reference sequence).

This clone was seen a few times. This chain's CDR3 is CASSPTTGAYGYTF. Written as DNA, the CDR3 is TGTGCCAGCAGCCCAACGACAGGGGCCTATGGCTACACCTTC. This chain connects TRBV6-5 to TRBJ1-2; 8 nucleotides agree with TRBD1. Germline V gene lookup returns CDR1 MNHEY and CDR2 SVGAGI. J gave up 4 bases and V 6 bases, and 7 bases lay outside the gene matches. This CDR3 is 14 amino acids long.

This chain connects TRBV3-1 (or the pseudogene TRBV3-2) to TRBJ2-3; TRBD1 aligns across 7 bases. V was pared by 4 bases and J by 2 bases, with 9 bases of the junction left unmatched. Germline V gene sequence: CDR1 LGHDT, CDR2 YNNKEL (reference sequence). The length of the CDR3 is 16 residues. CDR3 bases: TGTGCCAGCAGCCCCGACAGGGTGACACACACAGATACGCAGTATTTT. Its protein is CASSPDRVTHTDTQYF.

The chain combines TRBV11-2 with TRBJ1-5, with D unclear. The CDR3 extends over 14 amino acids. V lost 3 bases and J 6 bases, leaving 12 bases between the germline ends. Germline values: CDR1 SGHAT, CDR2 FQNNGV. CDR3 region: CASSFVPEGQPQHF. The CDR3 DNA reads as TGTGCCAGCAGCTTCGTCCCGGAGGGTCAGCCCCAGCATTTT.

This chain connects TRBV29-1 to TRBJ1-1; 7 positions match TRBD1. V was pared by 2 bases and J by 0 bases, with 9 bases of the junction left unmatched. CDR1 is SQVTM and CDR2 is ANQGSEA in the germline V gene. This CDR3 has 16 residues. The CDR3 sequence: CSVESTGKGVNTEAFF. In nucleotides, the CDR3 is TGCAGCGTTGAATCGACAGGGAAAGGGGTGAACACTGAAGCTTTCTTT. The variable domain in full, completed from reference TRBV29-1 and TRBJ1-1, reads SAVISQKPSRDICQRGTSLTIQCQVDSQVTMMFWYRQQPGQSLTLIATANQGSEATYESGFVIDKFPISRPNLTFSTLTVSNMSPEDSSIYLCSVESTGKGVNTEAFFGQGTRLTVV.

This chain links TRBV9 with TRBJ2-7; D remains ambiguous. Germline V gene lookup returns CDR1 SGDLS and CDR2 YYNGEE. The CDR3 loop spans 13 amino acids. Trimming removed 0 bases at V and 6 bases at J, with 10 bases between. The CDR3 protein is CASSVGRLSEQYF. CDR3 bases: TGTGCCAGCAGCGTAGGGCGGCTCTCCGAGCAGTACTTC.

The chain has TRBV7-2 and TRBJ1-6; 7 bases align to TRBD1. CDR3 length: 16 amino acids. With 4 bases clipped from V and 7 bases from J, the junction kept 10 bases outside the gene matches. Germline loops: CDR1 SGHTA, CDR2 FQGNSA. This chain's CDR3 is CASSSSSGQRNSPLHF. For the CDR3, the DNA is TGTGCCAGCAGCTCCTCCTCGGGACAGCGAAATTCACCCCTCCACTTT.

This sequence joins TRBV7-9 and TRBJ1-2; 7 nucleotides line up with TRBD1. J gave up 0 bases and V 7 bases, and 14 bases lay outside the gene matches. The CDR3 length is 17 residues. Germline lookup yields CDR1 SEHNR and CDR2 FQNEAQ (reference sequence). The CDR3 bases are TGTGCCAGCACCCACTTCCCCGGGACAGACTCTAACTATGGCTACACCTTC. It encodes CASTHFPGTDSNYGYTF.

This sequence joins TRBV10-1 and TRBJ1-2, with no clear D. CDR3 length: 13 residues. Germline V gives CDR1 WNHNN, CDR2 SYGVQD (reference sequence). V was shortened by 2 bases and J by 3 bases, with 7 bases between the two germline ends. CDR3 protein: CASSEGQDYGYTF. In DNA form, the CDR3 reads TGCGCCAGCAGTGAGGGTCAGGACTATGGCTACACCTTC.

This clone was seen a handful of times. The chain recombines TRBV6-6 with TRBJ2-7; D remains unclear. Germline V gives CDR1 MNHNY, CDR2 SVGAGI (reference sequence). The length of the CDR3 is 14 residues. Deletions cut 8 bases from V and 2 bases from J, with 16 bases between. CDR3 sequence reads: CASAPSMAAYEQYF. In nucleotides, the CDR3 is TGTGCCAGCGCGCCTAGTATGGCCGCCTACGAGCAGTACTTC.

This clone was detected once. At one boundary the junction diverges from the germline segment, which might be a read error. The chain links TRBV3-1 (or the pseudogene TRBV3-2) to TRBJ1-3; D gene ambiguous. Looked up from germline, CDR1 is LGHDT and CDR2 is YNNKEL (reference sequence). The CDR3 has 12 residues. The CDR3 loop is CASSQDGDTIYF. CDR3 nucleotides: TGTGCCAGCAGCCAAGATGGAGACACCATATATTTT.

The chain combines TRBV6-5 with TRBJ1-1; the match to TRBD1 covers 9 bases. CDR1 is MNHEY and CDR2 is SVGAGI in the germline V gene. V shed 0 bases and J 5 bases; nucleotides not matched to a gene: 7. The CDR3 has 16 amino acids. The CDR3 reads CASSYSMGQGGTEAFF. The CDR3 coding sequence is TGTGCCAGCAGTTACTCAATGGGACAGGGAGGTACTGAAGCTTTCTTT.

The CDR3, as DNA: TGCGCCAGCAGGGATAGCGGGGGTAGCTCCTACAATGAGCAGTTCTTC. Translating it yields CASRDSGGSSYNEQFF. This chain uses TRBV5-1 with TRBJ2-1, with 9 bases lining up with TRBD2. The CDR3 covers 16 residues. After removal of 5 bases from V and 0 bases from J, the junction contained 6 bases not matched to a gene. Germline V lookup: CDR1 SGHRS, CDR2 YFSETQ.

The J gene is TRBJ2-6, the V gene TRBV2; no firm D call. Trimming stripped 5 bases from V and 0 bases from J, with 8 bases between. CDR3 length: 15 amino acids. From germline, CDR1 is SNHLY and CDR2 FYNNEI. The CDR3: CASSRSGSGANVLTF. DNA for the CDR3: TGTGCCAGCAGTCGGTCGGGCTCTGGGGCCAACGTCCTGACTTTC. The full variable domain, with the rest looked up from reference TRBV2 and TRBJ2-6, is EPEVTQTPSHQVTQMGQEVILRCVPISNHLYFYWYRQILGQKVEFLVSFYNNEISEKSEIFDDQFSVERPDGSNFTLKIRSTKLEDSAMYFCASSRSGSGANVLTFGAGSRLTVL.

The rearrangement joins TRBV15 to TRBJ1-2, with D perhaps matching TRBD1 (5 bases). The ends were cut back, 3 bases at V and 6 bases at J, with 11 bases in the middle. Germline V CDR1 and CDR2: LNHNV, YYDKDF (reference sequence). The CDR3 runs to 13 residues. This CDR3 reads CATSRTARHGYTF. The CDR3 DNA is TGTGCCACCAGCAGGACAGCCAGACATGGCTACACCTTC.

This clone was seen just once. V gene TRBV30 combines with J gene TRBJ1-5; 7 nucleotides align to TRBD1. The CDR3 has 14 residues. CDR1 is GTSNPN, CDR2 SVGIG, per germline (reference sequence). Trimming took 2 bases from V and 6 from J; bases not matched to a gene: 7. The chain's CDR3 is CAWSRQGRSQPQHF. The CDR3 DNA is TGTGCCTGGAGTAGACAGGGACGTTCTCAGCCCCAGCATTTT.

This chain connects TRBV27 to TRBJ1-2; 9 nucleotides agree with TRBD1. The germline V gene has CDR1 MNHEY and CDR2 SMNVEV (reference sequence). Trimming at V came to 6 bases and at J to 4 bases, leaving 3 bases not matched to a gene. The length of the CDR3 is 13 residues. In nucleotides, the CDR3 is TGTGCCAGCAGCCTGACAGGGGGCTATGGCTACACCTTC. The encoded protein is CASSLTGGYGYTF.

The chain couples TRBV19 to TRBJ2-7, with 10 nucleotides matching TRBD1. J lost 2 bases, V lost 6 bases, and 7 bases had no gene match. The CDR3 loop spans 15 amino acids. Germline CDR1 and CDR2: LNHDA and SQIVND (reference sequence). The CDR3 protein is CASSRDRGTTYEQYF. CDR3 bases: TGTGCCAGTAGCCGGGACAGGGGAACTACCTACGAGCAGTACTTC.

The CDR3 sequence: CASSLGTVTMNTEAFF. The CDR3 region has the DNA TGTGCCAGCAGCTTAGGGACAGTTACCATGAACACTGAAGCTTTCTTT. The rearrangement links TRBV11-2 to TRBJ1-1, with D perhaps TRBD1 (6 bases). CDR3 size: 16 residues. Germline CDR1 is SGHAT and CDR2 is FQNNGV. The germline V and J ends were trimmed by 1 base and 0 bases, with 12 bases remaining between them.

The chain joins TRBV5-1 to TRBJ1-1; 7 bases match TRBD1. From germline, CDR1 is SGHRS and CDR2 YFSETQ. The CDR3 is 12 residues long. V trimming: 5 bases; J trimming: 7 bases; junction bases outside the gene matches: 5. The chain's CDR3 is CASRTTGLEAFF. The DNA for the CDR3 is TGCGCCAGCAGAACGACAGGGCTTGAAGCTTTCTTT.

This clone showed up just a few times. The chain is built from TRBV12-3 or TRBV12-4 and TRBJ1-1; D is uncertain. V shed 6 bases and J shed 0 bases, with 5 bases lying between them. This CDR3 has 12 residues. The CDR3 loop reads CASRNMNTEAFF. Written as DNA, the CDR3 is TGTGCCAGCAGAAACATGAACACTGAAGCTTTCTTT.

For the CDR3, the DNA is TGTGCCAGCAGCTTGAAGGGAGGCACTGGAAACACCATATATTTT. Its protein is CASSLKGGTGNTIYF. This chain uses TRBV5-4 with TRBJ1-3; no firm D call. V was clipped by 1 base and J by 2 bases, with 10 bases between them. This CDR3 comprises 15 residues. Germline lookup yields CDR1 SGHNT and CDR2 YYREEE (reference sequence). Variable domain in full (rest from reference TRBV5-4 and TRBJ1-3): ETGVTQSPTHLIKTRGQQVTLRCSSQSGHNTVSWYQQALGQGPQFIFQYYREEENGRGNFPPRFSGLQFPNYSSELNVNALELDDSALYLCASSLKGGTGNTIYFGEGSWLTVV.

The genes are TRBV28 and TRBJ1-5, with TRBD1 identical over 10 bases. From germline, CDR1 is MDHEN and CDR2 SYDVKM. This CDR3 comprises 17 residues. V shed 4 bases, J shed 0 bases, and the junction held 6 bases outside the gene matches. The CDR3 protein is CASSSDRGTYSNQPQHF. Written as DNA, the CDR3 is TGTGCCAGCAGTTCGGACAGGGGGACTTATAGCAATCAGCCCCAGCATTTT.

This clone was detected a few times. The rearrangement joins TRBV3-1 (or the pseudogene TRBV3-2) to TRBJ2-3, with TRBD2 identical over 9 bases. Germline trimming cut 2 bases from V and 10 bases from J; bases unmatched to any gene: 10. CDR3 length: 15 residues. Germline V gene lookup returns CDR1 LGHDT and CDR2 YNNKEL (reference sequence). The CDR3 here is CASSQSLAGGPAQYF. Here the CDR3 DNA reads TGTGCCAGCAGCCAATCTCTGGCGGGGGGGCCGGCGCAGTATTTT.

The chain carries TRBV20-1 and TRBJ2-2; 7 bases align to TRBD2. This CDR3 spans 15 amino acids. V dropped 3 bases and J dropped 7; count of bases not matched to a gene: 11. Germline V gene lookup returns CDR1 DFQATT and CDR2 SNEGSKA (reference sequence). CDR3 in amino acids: CSASGEGGPIGELFF. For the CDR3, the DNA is TGCAGTGCTAGTGGGGAGGGAGGGCCAATCGGGGAGCTGTTTTTT.

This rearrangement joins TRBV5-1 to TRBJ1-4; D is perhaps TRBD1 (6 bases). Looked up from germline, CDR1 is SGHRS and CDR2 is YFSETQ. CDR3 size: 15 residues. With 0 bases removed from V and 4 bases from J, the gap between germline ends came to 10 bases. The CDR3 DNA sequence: TGCGCCAGCAGCTTGGGCCGACAGGTTAATGAAAAACTGTTTTTT. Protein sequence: CASSLGRQVNEKLFF. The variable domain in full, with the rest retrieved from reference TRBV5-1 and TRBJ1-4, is KAGVTQTPRYLIKTRGQQVTLSCSPISGHRSVSWYQQTPGQGLQFLFEYFSETQRNKGNFPGRFSGRQFSNSRSEMNVSTLELGDSALYLCASSLGRQVNEKLFFGSGTQLSVL.